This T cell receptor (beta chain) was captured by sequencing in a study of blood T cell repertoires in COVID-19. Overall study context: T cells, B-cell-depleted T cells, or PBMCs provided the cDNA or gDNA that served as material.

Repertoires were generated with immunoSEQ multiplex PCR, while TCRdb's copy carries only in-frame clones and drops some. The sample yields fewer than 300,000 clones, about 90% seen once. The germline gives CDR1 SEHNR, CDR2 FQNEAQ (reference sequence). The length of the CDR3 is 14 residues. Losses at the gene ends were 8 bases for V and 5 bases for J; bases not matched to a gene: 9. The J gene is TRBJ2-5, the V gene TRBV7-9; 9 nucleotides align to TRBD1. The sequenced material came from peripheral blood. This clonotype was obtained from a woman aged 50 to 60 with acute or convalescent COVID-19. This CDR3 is CASHRDRAGETQYF. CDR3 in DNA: TGTGCCAGCCACCGGGACAGGGCAGGGGAGACCCAGTACTTC.